Each of the 16 T cell receptor beta chains below was sequenced from the same sample in a study of blood T cell repertoires in COVID-19. Using immunoSEQ multiplex PCR, the repertoire was profiled, and TCRdb retains in-frame clones only, with some absent. The sample has around 260,000 clones; 85% are singletons. The sample consisted of peripheral blood. Receptors were obtained from a human donor in a cohort sampled during active COVID-19.

The V call is TRBV2, the J call TRBJ2-5, with TRBD2 matching 11 bases. Germline V gene sequence: CDR1 SNHLY, CDR2 FYNNEI. The CDR3 totals 16 residues. The ends lost 5 bases at V and 3 bases at J; junction bases unmatched: 8. CDR3 residues: CASSSIAGGPEETQYF. CDR3 bases: TGTGCCAGCAGTTCCATAGCGGGAGGGCCAGAAGAGACCCAGTACTTC.

The chain combines TRBV6-5 with TRBJ2-3; TRBD1 agrees at 7 bases. V gave up 6 bases and J gave up 2 bases; unmatched junction bases: 8. Germline CDR1 MNHEY, CDR2 SVGAGI. The CDR3 is 15 residues long. The DNA for the CDR3 is TGTGCCAGCAGGGTAGACAGGGTTATCACAGATACGCAGTATTTT. This encodes CASRVDRVITDTQYF.

The chain joins TRBV21-1 to TRBJ1-3; the listed D gene, TRBD1, was not tested against the DNA. TRBV21-1 is recorded as a pseudogene. This CDR3 spans 18 amino acids. CDR3 DNA sequence: TGTGCCAGCAGCACTCCGAAAAGGGCGGACAGGGCTGGAAACACCATATATTTT. Its protein is CASSTPKRADRAGNTIYF.

The chain is built from TRBV3-1 (or the pseudogene TRBV3-2) and TRBJ2-7, with D hard to call. With 8 bases removed from V and 6 bases from J, the gap between germline ends came to 8 bases. CDR3 size: 10 residues. Per the germline V gene, CDR1 is LGHDT and CDR2 is YNNKEL (reference sequence). The DNA of the CDR3 is TGTGCCAGCGGTAAGAGCGAGCAGTACTTC. Translated, it gives CASGKSEQYF.

J is TRBJ2-7 and V is TRBV27; the D gene is possibly TRBD2 (6 bases). The CDR3 runs 15 residues. Germline V gives CDR1 MNHEY, CDR2 SMNVEV (reference sequence). The V end lost 5 bases, the J end lost 3 bases, and 17 bases lay between the germline ends. The CDR3 spells CASSRRLVLGYEQYF. The CDR3 nucleotides are TGTGCCAGCAGTCGGAGACTAGTTTTGGGCTACGAGCAGTACTTC.

The chain couples TRBV25-1 to TRBJ1-5, with a weak D call TRBD1 (6 bases). CDR3 size: 15 residues. V was cut by 2 bases and J by 0 bases, with 8 bases left in between. Germline V gene lookup returns CDR1 MGHDK and CDR2 SYGVNS. The chain's CDR3 is CASSEGGLSNQPQHF. The CDR3 DNA sequence: TGTGCCAGCAGTGAAGGGGGCCTTAGCAATCAGCCCCAGCATTTT.

The chain recombines TRBV6-5 with TRBJ2-1, with a possible D match to TRBD1 (5 bases). CDR3 length equals 16 residues. Germline values: CDR1 MNHEY, CDR2 SVGAGI. V lost 4 bases to trimming and J lost 1 base, with 14 bases between them. CDR3 amino acids: CASSLQGPRSYNEQFF. The CDR3 coding sequence is TGTGCCAGCAGTTTGCAGGGTCCTAGATCCTACAATGAGCAGTTCTTC.

The chain uses TRBV11-2 and TRBJ1-1; TRBD1 is a possible D gene (5 bases). CDR1 is SGHAT, CDR2 FQNNGV, per germline. The V end was cut by 2 bases, the J end by 11 bases, with 12 bases between. The CDR3 has 12 residues. CDR3 residues: CASSLRGLGAFF. DNA of the CDR3: TGTGCCAGCAGCTTAAGGGGCCTTGGGGCTTTCTTT.

The V and J genes are TRBV9 and TRBJ1-5; tentatively, D is TRBD1 (6 bases). The CDR3 sequence is 15 residues long. From germline, CDR1 is SGDLS and CDR2 YYNGEE. V shed 4 bases and J shed 3 bases, with 14 bases lying between them. CDR3 sequence: CASSPGGGDNQPQHF. The CDR3 DNA reads as TGTGCCAGCAGCCCCGGAGGGGGGGACAATCAGCCCCAGCATTTT.

The chain is built from TRBV12-3 or TRBV12-4 and TRBJ1-1; 7 nucleotides match TRBD1. The CDR3 length is 12 residues. Germline trimming cut 5 bases from V and 4 bases from J; bases unmatched to any gene: 1. The CDR3 here is CASSRGPTEAFF. The CDR3 coding sequence is TGTGCCAGCAGTAGGGGGCCCACTGAAGCTTTCTTT.

The chain combines TRBV5-1 with TRBJ2-1, with D tentatively TRBD2 (5 bases). The CDR3 loop spans 16 amino acids. Per the germline V gene, CDR1 is SGHRS and CDR2 is YFSETQ. V was cut by 0 bases and J by 6 bases, with 16 bases left in between. CDR3 DNA: TGCGCCAGCAGCTTGGACGAAATGGCGGGTTCCAATGAGCAGTTCTTC. Translated: CASSLDEMAGSNEQFF.

The V gene is TRBV6-2 or TRBV6-3, the J gene TRBJ2-3; 8 nucleotides align to TRBD2. The CDR3 spans 16 residues. V trimming: 5 bases; J trimming: 4 bases; junction bases outside the gene matches: 11. The germline CDR1 and CDR2 sequences are MNHEY and SVGEGT. CDR3 bases: TGTGCCAGCAGTCACCCAGCGGGAGAGTTCCCAGATACGCAGTATTTT. It is translated as CASSHPAGEFPDTQYF.

The chain carries TRBV2 and TRBJ2-1, with 8 bases matching TRBD1. This CDR3 region has 15 residues. With V trimmed by 8 bases and J by 7 bases, 13 bases remained unmatched. Germline CDR1 and CDR2: SNHLY and FYNNEI. The CDR3 DNA reads as TGTGCCAGCGCCCTTATAGGACAGGGTATGAATGAGCAGTTCTTC. Its protein is CASALIGQGMNEQFF.

The sample holds one count of this clone. The chain links TRBV19 to TRBJ1-2; 7 nucleotides agree with TRBD1. Germline assignment: CDR1 LNHDA and CDR2 SQIVND (reference sequence). Trimming removed 6 bases from V and 0 bases from J; junction bases left unmatched: 4. The length of the CDR3 is 14 residues. Here the CDR3 reads CASRRDSSNYGYTF. CDR3 sequence (DNA): TGTGCCAGTAGAAGGGACAGTTCTAACTATGGCTACACCTTC.

This clone has only a few counts. The chain joins TRBV6-5 to TRBJ2-3, with 9 positions matching TRBD2. V trimming: 7 bases; J trimming: 5 bases; junction bases outside the gene matches: 10. CDR1 is MNHEY, CDR2 SVGAGI, per germline. This CDR3 has 15 residues. CDR3 residues: CASKESGRKGDTQYF. The CDR3 DNA sequence: TGTGCCAGCAAAGAAAGCGGGAGGAAAGGAGATACGCAGTATTTT.

The chain joins TRBV11-3 to TRBJ2-1; D is undetermined. V dropped 1 base and J dropped 10 bases, with 8 bases sitting between them. Germline loops: CDR1 SGHNT, CDR2 YENEEA. There are 12 residues in the CDR3. CDR3 protein: CASSLGLSEQFF. CDR3 nucleotide sequence: TGTGCCAGCAGCTTAGGTCTTTCGGAGCAGTTCTTC.